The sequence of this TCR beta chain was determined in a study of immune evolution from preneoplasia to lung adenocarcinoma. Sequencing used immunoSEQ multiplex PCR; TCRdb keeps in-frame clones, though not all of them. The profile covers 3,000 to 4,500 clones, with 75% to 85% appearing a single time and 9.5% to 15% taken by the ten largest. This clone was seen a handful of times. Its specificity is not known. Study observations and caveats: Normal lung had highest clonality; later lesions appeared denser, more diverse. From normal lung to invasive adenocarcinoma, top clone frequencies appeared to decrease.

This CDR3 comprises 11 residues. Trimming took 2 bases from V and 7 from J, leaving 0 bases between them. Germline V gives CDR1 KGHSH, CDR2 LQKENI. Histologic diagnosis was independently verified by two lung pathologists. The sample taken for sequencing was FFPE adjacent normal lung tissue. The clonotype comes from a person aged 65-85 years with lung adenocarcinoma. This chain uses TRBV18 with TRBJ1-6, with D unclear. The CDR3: CASSPNSPLHF. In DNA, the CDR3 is TGTGCCAGCTCACCAAATTCACCCCTCCACTTT. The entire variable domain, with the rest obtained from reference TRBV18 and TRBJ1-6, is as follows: NAGVMQNPRHLVRRRGQEARLRCSPMKGHSHVYWYRQLPEEGLKFMVYLQKENIIDESGMPKERFSAEFPKEGPSILRIQQVVRGDSAAYFCASSPNSPLHFGNGTRLTVT.